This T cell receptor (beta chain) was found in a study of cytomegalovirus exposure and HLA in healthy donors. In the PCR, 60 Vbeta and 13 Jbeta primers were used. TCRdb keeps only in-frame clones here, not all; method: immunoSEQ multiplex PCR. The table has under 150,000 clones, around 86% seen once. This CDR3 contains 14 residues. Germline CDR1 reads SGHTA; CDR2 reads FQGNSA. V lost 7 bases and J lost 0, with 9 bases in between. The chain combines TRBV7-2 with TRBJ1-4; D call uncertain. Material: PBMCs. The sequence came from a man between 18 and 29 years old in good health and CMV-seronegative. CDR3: CASTKFATNEKLFF. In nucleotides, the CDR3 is TGTGCCAGCACCAAATTTGCAACTAATGAAAAACTGTTTTTT.